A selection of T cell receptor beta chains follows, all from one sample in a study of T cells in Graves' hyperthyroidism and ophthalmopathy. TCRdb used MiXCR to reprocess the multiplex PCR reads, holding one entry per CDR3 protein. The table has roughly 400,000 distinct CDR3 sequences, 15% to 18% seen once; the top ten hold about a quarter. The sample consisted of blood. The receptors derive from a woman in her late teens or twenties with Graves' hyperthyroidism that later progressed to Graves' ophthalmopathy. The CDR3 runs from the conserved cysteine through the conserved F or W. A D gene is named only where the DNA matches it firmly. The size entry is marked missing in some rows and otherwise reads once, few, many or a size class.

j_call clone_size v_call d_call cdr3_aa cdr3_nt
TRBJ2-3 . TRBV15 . CATSRPQADTQYF TGTGCCACCAGCAGACCCCAGGCAGATACGCAGTATTTT
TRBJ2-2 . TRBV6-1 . CASRVESGVYSTGELFF TGTGCCAGCAGGGTAGAGTCAGGGGTTTATTCGACCGGGGAGCTGTTTTTT
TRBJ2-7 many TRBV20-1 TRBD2 CSAMTSGGGYEQYF TGCAGTGCAATGACTAGCGGAGGGGGGTACGAGCAGTACTTC
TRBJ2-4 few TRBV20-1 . CSAPDLLRAKNIQYF TGCAGTGCTCCTGACCTTTTGAGGGCCAAAAACATTCAGTACTTC
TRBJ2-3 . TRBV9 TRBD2 CASSYTGLAGDLEPADTQYF TGTGCCAGCAGCTACACAGGACTAGCGGGAGATCTAGAGCCCGCGGATACGCAGTATTTT
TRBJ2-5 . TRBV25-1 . CASSPREAQYF TGTGCCAGCAGTCCCCGAGAGGCCCAGTACTTC
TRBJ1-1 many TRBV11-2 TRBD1 CASSLGAGTGSEAFF TGTGCCAGCAGCTTAGGGGCCGGGACAGGGTCTGAAGCTTTCTTT
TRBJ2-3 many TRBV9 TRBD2 CASSVGLAGGIRTDTQYF TGTGCCAGCAGCGTAGGACTAGCGGGAGGAATTCGCACAGATACGCAGTATTTT
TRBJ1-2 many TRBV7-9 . CASSLGIRYGYTF TGTGCCAGCAGCTTAGGCATCCGCTATGGCTACACCTTC
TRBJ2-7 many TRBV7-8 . CASSLDGQIRSYEQYF TGTGCCAGCAGCTTAGACGGACAGATAAGGTCCTACGAGCAGTACTTC
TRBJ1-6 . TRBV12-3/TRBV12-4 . CASKDLGNSPLHF TGTGCCAGCAAGGACTTAGGGAACTCACCCCTCCACTTT